These 20 T cell receptor beta chains were sequenced from one sample in a study of shared clonotypes between healthy human individuals. Repertoires were generated with immunoSEQ multiplex PCR, while TCRdb's copy carries only in-frame clones and drops some. Of 2 million to 2.5 million clones listed, 80% to 95% are singletons. The sample consisted of naive CD4+ T cells from PBMCs. Described subset: CD45RA+ positively selected. The receptors come from a young man in good health. Some clones in this sample may be carry-over from other donors' samples.

This chain connects TRBV9 to TRBJ2-2; D call uncertain. Trimming cost V 4 bases and J 6 bases, with 4 bases left between them. Per germline, CDR1 SGDLS and CDR2 YYNGEE. This CDR3 spans 11 amino acids. CDR3: CASSFPGELFF. The CDR3 DNA is TGTGCCAGCAGCTTCCCCGGGGAGCTGTTTTTT.

CDR3 residues: CASSLGRVPGNTIYF. For the CDR3, the DNA is TGTGCCAGCAGCTTGGGGAGGGTTCCGGGAAACACCATATATTTT. This chain links TRBV5-8 with TRBJ1-3; unclear D gene. The CDR3 is 15 amino acids. V lost 0 bases and J lost 4, with 11 bases in between. Germline-derived CDR1 and CDR2 are SGHTS and YDEGEE.

V is TRBV10-3 and J is TRBJ2-6, with D hard to call. The CDR3 length is 14 residues. Germline assignment: CDR1 ENHRY and CDR2 SYGVKD. Trimming removed 6 bases from V and 1 base from J, with 7 bases in between. The CDR3 region has the DNA TGTGCCATCAGCAGGCTGTCTGGGGCCAACGTCCTGACTTTC. This codes for CAISRLSGANVLTF.

With regard to this clone: Other DNA sequences in the sample encode the same CDR3. The chain links TRBV5-4 to TRBJ2-7, with TRBD2 matching 13 bases. Germline V CDR1 and CDR2: SGHNT, YYREEE (reference sequence). This CDR3 contains 15 residues. After removal of 4 bases from V and 6 bases from J, the junction contained 7 bases not matched to a gene. DNA for the CDR3: TGTGCCAGCAGCCTAGGACTAGCGGGAGTCGGCGAGCAGTACTTC. Translating it yields CASSLGLAGVGEQYF.

V and J are TRBV7-2 and TRBJ2-5; maybe TRBD1 (6 bases). The end of the DNA fits TRBJ2-7 better, so the J call may be wrong. Germline V gene lookup returns CDR1 SGHTA and CDR2 FQGNSA. The CDR3 contains 14 residues. CDR3 nucleotide sequence: TGTGCCAGCAGCTTAGAAGGGGGATCCTACGAGCAGTACTTC. This sequence encodes CASSLEGGSYEQYF.

This rearrangement joins TRBV7-9 to TRBJ2-7, with TRBD1 identical over 8 bases. The CDR3 has 14 residues. Germline lookup yields CDR1 SEHNR and CDR2 FQNEAQ (reference sequence). V trimming: 5 bases; J trimming: 8 bases; junction bases outside the gene matches: 11. CDR3 region: CASSVIGTGLQQYF. The DNA of the CDR3 is TGTGCCAGCAGCGTAATTGGGACAGGTCTACAGCAGTACTTC.

The chain has TRBV28 and TRBJ2-7; 10 nucleotides line up with TRBD2. J was trimmed by 3 bases and V by 2 bases; bases with no gene match: 4. The germline V gene encodes CDR1 MDHEN and CDR2 SYDVKM. This CDR3 spans 15 amino acids. The CDR3 DNA follows: TGTGCCAGCAGTTTAGGGACTAGCGCTAACTACGAGCAGTACTTC. Translated, it gives CASSLGTSANYEQYF.

The chain has TRBV9 and TRBJ2-2; TRBD1 might be the D (5 bases). The CDR3 has 16 residues. Germline values: CDR1 SGDLS, CDR2 YYNGEE. V was clipped by 0 bases and J by 5 bases, with 14 bases between them. CDR3: CASSVGGRVGTGELFF. The CDR3 DNA reads TGTGCCAGCAGCGTAGGGGGCAGGGTAGGAACCGGGGAGCTGTTTTTT.

The chain joins TRBV21-1 to TRBJ2-1; TRBD1 was called by the table and not checked on the DNA. TRBV21-1 is marked as a pseudogene. The CDR3 spans 14 residues. CDR3 region: CASSKNQSYNEQFF. In DNA form, the CDR3 reads TGTGCCAGCAGCAAGAACCAGTCTTACAATGAGCAGTTCTTC.

The chain joins TRBV19 to TRBJ2-1; the D is unclear. CDR1 LNHDA and CDR2 SQIVND come from the germline V gene (reference sequence). CDR3 length: 16 amino acids. The V and J ends lost 3 bases and 2 bases respectively, with 14 bases between them. The CDR3 nucleotides read TGTGCCAGTAGTATTTATAGAACCTCAGCCTACAATGAGCAGTTCTTC. It encodes CASSIYRTSAYNEQFF.

The chain combines TRBV28 with TRBJ2-7; D uncertain. The CDR3 loop spans 13 amino acids. CDR1 and CDR2 (germline): MDHEN, SYDVKM. The ends were cut back, 3 bases at V and 5 bases at J, with 11 bases in the middle. The CDR3 is CASSFPPKHEQYF. CDR3 DNA sequence: TGTGCCAGCAGTTTCCCCCCCAAGCACGAGCAGTACTTC.

This rearrangement joins TRBV4-2 to TRBJ2-1; 12 nucleotides line up with TRBD2. CDR1 and CDR2 from the germline V gene are LGHNA and YNFKEQ. The length of the CDR3 is 17 residues. V was pared by 0 bases and J by 7 bases, with 7 bases of the junction left unmatched. The CDR3: CASSQDLLAGGPNEQFF. In DNA, the CDR3 is TGTGCCAGCAGCCAAGATCTGCTAGCGGGAGGGCCAAATGAGCAGTTCTTC.

This clone has just one count. CDR3 sequence: CASLKQDIQYF. The DNA of the CDR3 is TGTGCCAGCTTGAAACAGGACATTCAGTACTTC. The chain employs TRBV6-1 and TRBJ2-4, with TRBD1 as a possible D gene (5 bases). The CDR3 runs 11 residues. Germline loops: CDR1 MNHNS, CDR2 SASEGT. V lost 8 bases and J lost 8, with 10 bases in between.

Only a few counts were recorded for this clone. The CDR3 reads CASSFNYEQYF. The CDR3 nucleotides are TGTGCCAGCAGCTTTAACTACGAGCAGTACTTC. V and J are TRBV7-9 and TRBJ2-7; D gene uncertain. Germline V lookup: CDR1 SEHNR, CDR2 FQNEAQ (reference sequence). Trimming stripped 3 bases from V and 3 bases from J, with 3 bases between. The CDR3 has 11 amino acids. Using reference TRBV7-9 and TRBJ2-7 for the parts outside the CDR3, the full variable domain is DTGVSQNPRHKITKRGQNVTFRCDPISEHNRLYWYRQTLGQGPEFLTYFQNEAQLEKSRLLSDRFSAERPKGSFSTLEIQRTEQGDSAMYLCASSFNYEQYFGPGTRLTVT.

The chain carries TRBV28 and TRBJ1-4; D unresolved. With 6 bases removed from V and 8 bases from J, the gap between germline ends came to 10 bases. Germline V gene sequence: CDR1 MDHEN, CDR2 SYDVKM. There are 12 residues in the CDR3. CDR3 nucleotides: TGTGCCAGCAGCTCCGGTTCGGAAAAACTGTTTTTT. Its protein product is CASSSGSEKLFF.

Concerning this clone itself: This sample also contains other DNA sequences that code for the same CDR3. V and J are TRBV20-1 and TRBJ2-1; 7 bases map to TRBD2. CDR3 length: 11 amino acids. J lost 6 bases, V lost 5 bases, and 1 base had no gene match. CDR1 is DFQATT, CDR2 SNEGSKA, per germline (reference sequence). CDR3 coding DNA: TGCAGTGCTGGACTAGGCAATGAGCAGTTCTTC. Translated: CSAGLGNEQFF.

The genes are TRBV5-4 and TRBJ1-1, with D perhaps matching TRBD1 (5 bases). Germline V lookup: CDR1 SGHNT, CDR2 YYREEE (reference sequence). CDR3 length: 14 residues. Trimming cost V 4 bases and J 7 bases, with 17 bases left between them. The CDR3 sequence: CASSPAGGEVEAFF. In DNA form, the CDR3 reads TGTGCCAGCAGCCCGGCTGGAGGGGAGGTTGAAGCTTTCTTT.

Remarks on this clone: A read error may be the cause here, since a much bigger clone is one base away. The chain combines TRBV6-6 with TRBJ2-1, with 7 bases lining up with TRBD1. V lost 6 bases and J lost 1; bases outside the gene matches: 3. In germline, CDR1 is MNHNY, CDR2 SVGAGI (reference sequence). The CDR3 runs to 14 residues. Here the CDR3 DNA reads TGTGCCAGCAGCCGACAGGGTTCCTACAATGAGCAGTTCTTC. Encoded protein: CASSRQGSYNEQFF.

The rearrangement uses TRBV7-9 and TRBJ2-1; 8 positions match TRBD2. Per germline, CDR1 SEHNR and CDR2 FQNEAQ (reference sequence). V lost 0 bases to trimming and J lost 5 bases; unmatched junction nucleotides: 3. CDR3 size: 15 residues. The CDR3 loop reads CASSLAGGRHNEQFF. In DNA, the CDR3 is TGTGCCAGCAGCTTAGCTGGCGGGAGGCACAATGAGCAGTTCTTC.

The V and J genes are TRBV7-6 and TRBJ2-1; the D gene is possibly TRBD1 (5 bases). Trimming left V 3 bases short and J 6 bases short, with 15 bases between. The CDR3 is made up of 15 amino acids. CDR1 SGHVS and CDR2 FNYEAQ come from the germline V gene. CDR3 in amino acids: CASSLGPLTGNEQFF. The CDR3 nucleotides read TGTGCCAGCAGCTTGGGGCCGCTGACGGGCAATGAGCAGTTCTTC.